This T cell receptor beta chain was retrieved from a study of blood T cell repertoires in COVID-19. At the level of the study: PBMCs, B-cell-depleted T cells, or T cells provided the cDNA or gDNA that made up the material.

The authors' processing: Researchers report that nucleated cell counts were estimated from reference gene primer amplification. Repertoires were generated with immunoSEQ multiplex PCR, while TCRdb's copy carries only in-frame clones and drops some. The DNA was the basis for D and trimming; V, J and clone size are from that table. The top ten hold 4% to 5% of the sample, which has 90,000 to 130,000 clones, about 85% seen once. Germline CDR1 is SQVTM and CDR2 is ANQGSEA. Trimming at V came to 7 bases and at J to 3 bases, leaving 2 bases not matched to a gene. This CDR3 has 12 amino acids. This clone was seen once.

V and J are TRBV29-1 and TRBJ2-2; the match to TRBD2 covers 7 bases. Sequencing was performed on peripheral blood. The receptor's source is a human donor in a cohort sampled during active COVID-19. CDR3 in amino acids: CSAAGDTGELFF. CDR3 DNA sequence: TGCAGCGCCGCGGGGGACACCGGGGAGCTGTTTTTT.